This TCR beta chain is from a study of T-cell memory formation after mild COVID-19. The wider study: Largely, the TCR clusters proved donor specific. Points from the study as a whole: While clones contracting from day 15 to 85 were balanced between CD4 and CD8, later expanders leaned CD4+.

Germline CDR1 is SQVTM and CDR2 is ANQGSEA. The CDR3 has 13 residues. V lost 5 bases to trimming and J lost 0 bases, with 10 bases between them. Concerning this clonotype: Its antigen is not identified.

5'RACE primed at constant segments yielded TCR alpha and TCR beta cDNA libraries bearing sample barcodes and UMIs. Each CDR3 protein is one row after TCRdb ran MiXCR on the 5' RACE reads. The repertoire consists of about 340,000 distinct CDR3 sequences, with approximately 22% occurring once and the leading ten covering under 25%. This chain connects TRBV29-1 to TRBJ1-1; D gene unclear. The origin of this receptor is a man aged 18 to 29 who had mild COVID-19 (a few samples of this study predate the infection). Cell type and time point are not known. Sample: PBMCs or a T cell subset sorted from them (not recorded which). CDR3 sequence: CSVIPEMNTEAFF. For the CDR3, the DNA is TGCAGCGTTATACCGGAGATGAACACTGAAGCTTTCTTT.